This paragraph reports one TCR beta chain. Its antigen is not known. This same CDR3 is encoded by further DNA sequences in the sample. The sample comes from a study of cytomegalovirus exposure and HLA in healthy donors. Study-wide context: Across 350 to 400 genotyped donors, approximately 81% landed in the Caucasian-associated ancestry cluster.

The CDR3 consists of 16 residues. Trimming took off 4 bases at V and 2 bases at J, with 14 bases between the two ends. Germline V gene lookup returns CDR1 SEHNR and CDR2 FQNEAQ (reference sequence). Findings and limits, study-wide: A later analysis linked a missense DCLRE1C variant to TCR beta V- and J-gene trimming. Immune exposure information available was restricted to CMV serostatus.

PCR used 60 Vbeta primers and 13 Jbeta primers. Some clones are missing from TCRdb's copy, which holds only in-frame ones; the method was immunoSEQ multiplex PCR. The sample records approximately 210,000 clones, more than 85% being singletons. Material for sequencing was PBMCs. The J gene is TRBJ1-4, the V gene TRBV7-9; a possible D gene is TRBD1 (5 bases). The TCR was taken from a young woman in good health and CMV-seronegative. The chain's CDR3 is CASSYGRVATNEKLFF. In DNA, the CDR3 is TGTGCCAGCAGCTACGGCAGGGTGGCGACTAATGAAAAACTGTTTTTT.